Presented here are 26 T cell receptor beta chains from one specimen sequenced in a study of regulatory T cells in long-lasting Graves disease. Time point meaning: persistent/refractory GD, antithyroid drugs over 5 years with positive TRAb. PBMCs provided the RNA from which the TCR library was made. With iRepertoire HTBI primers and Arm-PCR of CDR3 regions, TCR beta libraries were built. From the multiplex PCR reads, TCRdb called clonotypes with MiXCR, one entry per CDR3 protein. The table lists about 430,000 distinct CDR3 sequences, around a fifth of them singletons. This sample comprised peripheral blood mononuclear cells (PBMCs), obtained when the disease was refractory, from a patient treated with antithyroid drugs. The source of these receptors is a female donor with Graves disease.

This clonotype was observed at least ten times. In DNA, the CDR3 is TGTGCCAGCAGCCTAACTGCCAAAAACATTCAGTACTTC. Its protein product is CASSLTAKNIQYF. The chain employs TRBV28 and TRBJ2-4; D is ambiguous. Germline CDR1 reads MDHEN; CDR2 reads SYDVKM. With 6 bases removed from V and 1 base from J, the gap between germline ends came to 7 bases. This CDR3 region has 13 residues. Filled out from reference TRBV28 and TRBJ2-4, the complete variable domain reads DVKVTQSSRYLVKRTGEKVFLECVQDMDHENMFWYRQDPGLGLRLIYFSYDVKMKEKGDIPEGYSVSREKKERFSLILESASTNQTSMYLCASSLTAKNIQYFGAGTRLSVL.

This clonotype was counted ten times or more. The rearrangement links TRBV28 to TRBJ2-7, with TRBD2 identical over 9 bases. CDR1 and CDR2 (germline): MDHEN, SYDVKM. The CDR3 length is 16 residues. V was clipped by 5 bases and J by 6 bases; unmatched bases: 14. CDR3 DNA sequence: TGTGCCAGCAGTCCCCATAGCGGGAGTCGGCCTGGCGAGCAGTACTTC. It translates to CASSPHSGSRPGEQYF.

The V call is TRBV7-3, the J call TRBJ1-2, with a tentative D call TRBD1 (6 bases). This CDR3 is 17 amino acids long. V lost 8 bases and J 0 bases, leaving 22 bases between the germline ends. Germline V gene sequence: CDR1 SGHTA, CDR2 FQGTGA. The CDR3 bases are TGTGCCAGCCTCAGCGGCGTGTGGGACAACGCTAACTATGGCTACACCTTC. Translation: CASLSGVWDNANYGYTF.

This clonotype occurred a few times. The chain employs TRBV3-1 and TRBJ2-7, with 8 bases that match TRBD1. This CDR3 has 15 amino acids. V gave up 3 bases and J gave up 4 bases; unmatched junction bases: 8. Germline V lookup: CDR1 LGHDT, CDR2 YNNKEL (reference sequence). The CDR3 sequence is CASSHYRQGRYEQYF. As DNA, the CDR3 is TGTGCCAGCAGCCACTACCGACAGGGGCGGTACGAGCAGTACTTC.

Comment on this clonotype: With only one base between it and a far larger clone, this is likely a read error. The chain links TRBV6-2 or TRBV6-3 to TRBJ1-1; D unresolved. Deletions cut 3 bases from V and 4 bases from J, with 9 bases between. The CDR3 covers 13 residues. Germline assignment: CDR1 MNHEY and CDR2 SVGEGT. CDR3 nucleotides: TGTGCCAGCAGTTATTTACAGAGCACTGAAGCTTTCTTT. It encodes CASSYLQSTEAFF.

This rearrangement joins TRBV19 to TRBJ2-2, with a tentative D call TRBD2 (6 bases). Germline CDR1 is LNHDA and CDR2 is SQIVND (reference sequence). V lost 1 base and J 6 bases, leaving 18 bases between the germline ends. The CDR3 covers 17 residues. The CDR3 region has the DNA TGTGCCAGTAGTATAGTTGGATTGGGGGAGGATGCCGGGGAGCTGTTTTTT. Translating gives CASSIVGLGEDAGELFF.

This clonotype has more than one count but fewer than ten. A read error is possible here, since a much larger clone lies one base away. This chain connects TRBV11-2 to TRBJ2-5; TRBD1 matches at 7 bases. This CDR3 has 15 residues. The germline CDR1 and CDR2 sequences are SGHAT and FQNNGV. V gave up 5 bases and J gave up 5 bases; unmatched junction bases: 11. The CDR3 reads CASSTGAGGQETQYF. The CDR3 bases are TGTGCCAGCAGCACTGGGGCAGGGGGTCAGGAGACCCAGTACTTC.

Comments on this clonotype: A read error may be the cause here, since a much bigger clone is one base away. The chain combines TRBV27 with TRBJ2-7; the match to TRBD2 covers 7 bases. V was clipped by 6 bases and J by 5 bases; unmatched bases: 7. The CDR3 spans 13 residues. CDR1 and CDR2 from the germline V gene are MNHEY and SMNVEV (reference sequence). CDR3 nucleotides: TGTGCCAGCAGGGTGGGAGGGGTCCACGAGCAGTACTTC. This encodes CASRVGGVHEQYF.

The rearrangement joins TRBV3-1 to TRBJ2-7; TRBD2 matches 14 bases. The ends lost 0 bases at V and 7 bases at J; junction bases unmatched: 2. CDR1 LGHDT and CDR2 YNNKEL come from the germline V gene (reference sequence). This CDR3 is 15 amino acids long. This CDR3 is CASSQETSGRGEQYF. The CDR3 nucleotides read TGTGCCAGCAGCCAAGAGACTAGCGGGAGGGGAGAGCAGTACTTC.

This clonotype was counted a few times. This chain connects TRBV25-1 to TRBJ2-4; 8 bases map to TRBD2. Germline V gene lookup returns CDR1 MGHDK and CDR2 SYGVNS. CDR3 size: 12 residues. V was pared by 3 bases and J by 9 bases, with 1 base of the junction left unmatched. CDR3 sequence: CASSDLAGIQYF. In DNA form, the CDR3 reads TGTGCCAGCAGTGACCTAGCGGGCATTCAGTACTTC.

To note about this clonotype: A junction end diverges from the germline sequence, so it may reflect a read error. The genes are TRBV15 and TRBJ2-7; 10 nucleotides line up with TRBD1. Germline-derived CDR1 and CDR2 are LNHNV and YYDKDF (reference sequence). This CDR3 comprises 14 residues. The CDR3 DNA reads TGTGCCACCAGCAGTGACAGGGGGCCCTACGGGCAGTACTTC. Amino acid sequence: CATSSDRGPYGQYF.

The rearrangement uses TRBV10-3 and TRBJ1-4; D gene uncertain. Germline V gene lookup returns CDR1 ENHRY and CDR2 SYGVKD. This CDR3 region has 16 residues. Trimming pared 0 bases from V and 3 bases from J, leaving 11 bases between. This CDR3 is CAISESAVSSNEKLFF. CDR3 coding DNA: TGTGCCATCAGTGAGTCTGCAGTAAGTTCTAATGAAAAACTGTTTTTT.

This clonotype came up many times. In DNA, the CDR3 is TGTGCCAGCAGCTTAAAGGGGCCGGGAATAAACACTGAAGCTTTCTTT. Its translation: CASSLKGPGINTEAFF. V and J are TRBV7-3 and TRBJ1-1; perhaps TRBD1 as D (5 bases). This CDR3 region has 16 residues. Germline V gives CDR1 SGHTA, CDR2 FQGTGA. V lost 1 base and J lost 2, with 14 bases in between.

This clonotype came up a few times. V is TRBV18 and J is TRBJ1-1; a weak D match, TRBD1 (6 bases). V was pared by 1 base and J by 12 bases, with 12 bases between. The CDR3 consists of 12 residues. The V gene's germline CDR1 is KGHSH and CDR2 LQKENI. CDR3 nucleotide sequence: TGTGCCAGCTCACCACTAACAGGGCAAACTTTCTTT. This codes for CASSPLTGQTFF.

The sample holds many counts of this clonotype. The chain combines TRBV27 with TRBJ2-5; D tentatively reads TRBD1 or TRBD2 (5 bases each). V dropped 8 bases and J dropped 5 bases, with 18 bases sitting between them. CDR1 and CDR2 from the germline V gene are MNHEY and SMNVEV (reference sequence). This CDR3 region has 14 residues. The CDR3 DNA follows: TGTGCCAGCCGGGAAACGACAGATCTGGAGACCCAGTACTTC. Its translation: CASRETTDLETQYF.

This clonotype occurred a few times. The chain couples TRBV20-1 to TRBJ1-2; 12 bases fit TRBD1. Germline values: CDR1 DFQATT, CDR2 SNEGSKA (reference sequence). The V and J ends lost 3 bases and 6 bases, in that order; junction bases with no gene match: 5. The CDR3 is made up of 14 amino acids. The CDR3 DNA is TGCAGTGCTAGTAAGGGGACAGGGGGCGATGGCTACACCTTC. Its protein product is CSASKGTGGDGYTF.

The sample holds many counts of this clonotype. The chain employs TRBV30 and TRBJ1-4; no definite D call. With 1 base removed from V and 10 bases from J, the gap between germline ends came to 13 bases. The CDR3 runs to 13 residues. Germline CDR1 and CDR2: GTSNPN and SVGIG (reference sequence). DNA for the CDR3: TGTGCCTGGAGTGAGCAACTCCGCGGAAAACTGTTTTTT. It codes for CAWSEQLRGKLFF.

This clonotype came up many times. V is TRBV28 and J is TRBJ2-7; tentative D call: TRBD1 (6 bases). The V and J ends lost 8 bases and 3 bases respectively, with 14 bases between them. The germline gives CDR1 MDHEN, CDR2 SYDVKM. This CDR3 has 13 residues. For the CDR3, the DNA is TGTGCCAGCGAACAGGGATCTCTCTACGAGCAGTACTTC. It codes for CASEQGSLYEQYF. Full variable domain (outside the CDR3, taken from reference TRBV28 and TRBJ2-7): DVKVTQSSRYLVKRTGEKVFLECVQDMDHENMFWYRQDPGLGLRLIYFSYDVKMKEKGDIPEGYSVSREKKERFSLILESASTNQTSMYLCASEQGSLYEQYFGPGTRLTVT.

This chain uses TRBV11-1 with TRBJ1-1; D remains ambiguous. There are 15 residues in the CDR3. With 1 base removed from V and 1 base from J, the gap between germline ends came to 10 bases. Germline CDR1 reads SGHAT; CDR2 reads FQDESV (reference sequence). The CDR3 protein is CASSLDRVRNTEAFF. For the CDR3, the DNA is TGTGCCAGCAGCTTAGACCGCGTCAGGAACACTGAAGCTTTCTTT.

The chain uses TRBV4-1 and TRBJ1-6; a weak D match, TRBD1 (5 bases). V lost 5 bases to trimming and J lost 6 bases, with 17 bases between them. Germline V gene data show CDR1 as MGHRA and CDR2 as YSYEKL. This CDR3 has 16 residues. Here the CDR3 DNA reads TGCGCCAGCAGCACCCCGACTGGGACTGTTAATTCACCCCTCCACTTT. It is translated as CASSTPTGTVNSPLHF.

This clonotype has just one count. CDR3 DNA sequence: TGTGCCAGCAGCCAAGACTTGACAGGGGTACCCTACGAGCAGTACTTC. It codes for CASSQDLTGVPYEQYF. This sequence joins TRBV14 and TRBJ2-7, with 8 bases fitting TRBD1. Per germline, CDR1 SGHDN and CDR2 FVKESK. Trimming at V came to 0 bases and at J to 2 bases, leaving 6 bases not matched to a gene. CDR3 size: 16 residues.

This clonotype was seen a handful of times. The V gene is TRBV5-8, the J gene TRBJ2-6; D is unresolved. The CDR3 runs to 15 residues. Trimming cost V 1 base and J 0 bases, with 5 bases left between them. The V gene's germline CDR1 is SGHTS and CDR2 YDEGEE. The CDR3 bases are TGTGCCAGCAGCTTGCGAAGCTCTGGGGCCAACGTCCTGACTTTC. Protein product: CASSLRSSGANVLTF. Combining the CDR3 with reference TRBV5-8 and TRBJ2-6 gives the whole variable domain EAGVTQSPTHLIKTRGQQATLRCSPISGHTSVYWYQQALGLGLQFLLWYDEGEERNRGNFPPRFSGRQFPNYSSELNVNALELEDSALYLCASSLRSSGANVLTFGAGSRLTVL.

The CDR3 loop reads CASSQASGNQPQHF. The CDR3 region has the DNA TGTGCCAGCAGCCAAGCTTCAGGAAATCAGCCCCAGCATTTT. The V gene is TRBV3-1, the J gene TRBJ1-5; D unresolved. The germline V gene encodes CDR1 LGHDT and CDR2 YNNKEL (reference sequence). This CDR3 contains 14 residues. V was shortened by 1 base and J by 4 bases, with 8 bases between the two germline ends. Full variable domain (outside the CDR3, taken from reference TRBV3-1 and TRBJ1-5): DTAVSQTPKYLVTQMGNDKSIKCEQNLGHDTMYWYKQDSKKFLKIMFSYNNKELIINETVPNRFSPKSPDKAHLNLHINSLELGDSAVYFCASSQASGNQPQHFGDGTRLSIL.

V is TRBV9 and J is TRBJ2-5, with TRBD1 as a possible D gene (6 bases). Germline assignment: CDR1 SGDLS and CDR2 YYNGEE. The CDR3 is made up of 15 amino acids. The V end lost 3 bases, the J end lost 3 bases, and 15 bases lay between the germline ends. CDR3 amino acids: CASSAYDRSEETQYF. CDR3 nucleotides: TGTGCCAGCAGCGCCTACGACAGGAGCGAAGAGACCCAGTACTTC.

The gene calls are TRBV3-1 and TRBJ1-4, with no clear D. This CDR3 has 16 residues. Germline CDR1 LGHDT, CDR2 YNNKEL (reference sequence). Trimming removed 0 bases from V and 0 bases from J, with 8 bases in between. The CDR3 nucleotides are TGTGCCAGCAGCCAAGATATTGGACCAACTAATGAAAAACTGTTTTTT. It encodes CASSQDIGPTNEKLFF.

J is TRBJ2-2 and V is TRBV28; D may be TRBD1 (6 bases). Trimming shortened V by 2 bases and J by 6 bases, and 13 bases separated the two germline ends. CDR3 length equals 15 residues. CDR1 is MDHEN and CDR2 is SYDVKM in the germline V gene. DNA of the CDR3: TGTGCCAGCAGTTTACGAACAGGGTCCGCCGGGGAGCTGTTTTTT. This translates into CASSLRTGSAGELFF.